The sequence of this T cell receptor beta chain was determined in a study of blood T cell repertoires in COVID-19. Looking at the study overall: The United States, Italy and Spain were the sources of the acute and convalescent COVID-19 samples.

Data came from immunoSEQ multiplex PCR; TCRdb stores just in-frame clones and leaves some out. This table has some 110,000 clones, roughly 80% appearing once. CDR1 is LGHDT and CDR2 is YNNKEL in the germline V gene (reference sequence). Trimming stripped 2 bases from V and 5 bases from J, with 12 bases between. CDR3 length: 14 residues. The clonotype was recovered from a woman older than 75 with acute or convalescent COVID-19. V gene TRBV3-1 (or the pseudogene TRBV3-2) combines with J gene TRBJ1-1, with D perhaps TRBD1 (6 bases). Sequencing was performed on peripheral blood. DNA of the CDR3: TGTGCCAGCAGCCAAACCCGCCAGGGGACTGAAGCTTTCTTT. Protein sequence: CASSQTRQGTEAFF.